These 28 T cell receptor beta chains came from one sample sequenced in a study of spatial heterogeneity in lung cancer. TCRdb recomputed calls from the 5' RACE reads with MiXCR, one row per CDR3 protein. The sample includes tens of thousands of distinct CDR3 sequences, 6.8% of them seen just once. As to time point: sample taken at primary tumor resection. This specimen was PBMCs, taken at surgery. All receptors come from a female donor with early-stage non-small cell lung cancer.

This clonotype was picked up many times. The rearrangement links TRBV12-3 or TRBV12-4 to TRBJ2-7, with D unclear. The CDR3 loop spans 12 amino acids. V lost 6 bases and J 2 bases, leaving 8 bases between the germline ends. The CDR3 nucleotides are TGTGCCAGCAGCTATGACACCTACGAGCAGTACTTC. Its protein product is CASSYDTYEQYF.

The J gene is TRBJ2-7, the V gene TRBV9; maybe TRBD2 (6 bases). Per the germline V gene, CDR1 is SGDLS and CDR2 is YYNGEE. The germline V and J ends were trimmed by 2 bases and 4 bases, with 16 bases remaining between them. The CDR3 sequence is 15 residues long. The CDR3 here is CASSVGTSLAYEQYF. The CDR3 DNA sequence: TGTGCCAGCAGCGTGGGCACTAGCTTGGCGTACGAGCAGTACTTC.

This clonotype showed up many times. This chain links TRBV5-4 with TRBJ2-7; 7 bases agree with TRBD1. J was trimmed by 2 bases and V by 4 bases; bases with no gene match: 6. Germline CDR1 SGHNT, CDR2 YYREEE (reference sequence). The CDR3 spans 14 residues. CDR3 sequence reads: CASSPPGQPYEQYF. The CDR3 DNA is TGTGCCAGCAGCCCCCCGGGACAGCCCTACGAGCAGTACTTC.

The sample holds many counts of this clonotype. The chain carries TRBV29-1 and TRBJ2-3, with no clear D. The germline gives CDR1 SQVTM, CDR2 ANQGSEA. Trimming pared 6 bases from V and 4 bases from J, leaving 11 bases between. The length of the CDR3 is 12 residues. CDR3 DNA sequence: TGCAGCGTGGTCAAAGTGGCAGATACGCAGTATTTT. It specifies CSVVKVADTQYF.

This clonotype has just a few counts. The chain has TRBV25-1 and TRBJ2-2, with 7 bases lining up with TRBD2. V was pared by 5 bases and J by 4 bases, with 7 bases of the junction left unmatched. The CDR3 runs to 15 residues. CDR1 and CDR2 (germline): MGHDK, SYGVNS. CDR3 residues: CASSSQLAVTGELFF. CDR3 sequence (DNA): TGTGCCAGCAGTAGTCAGCTAGCGGTCACCGGGGAGCTGTTTTTT.

This clonotype occurred many times. The rearrangement uses TRBV6-5 and TRBJ2-7; 7 bases fit TRBD2. Germline CDR1 is MNHEY and CDR2 is SVGAGI. This CDR3 region has 13 residues. V shed 2 bases, J shed 6 bases, and the junction held 4 bases outside the gene matches. The CDR3 region is CASSYEGGVEQYF. The CDR3 DNA reads as TGTGCCAGCAGTTACGAGGGAGGGGTCGAGCAGTACTTC.

This clonotype has at least ten counts. V usage is TRBV4-3 and J usage is TRBJ2-7; TRBD2 aligns across 12 bases. CDR1 and CDR2 (germline): LGHNA, YSLEER. The length of the CDR3 is 16 residues. V lost 0 bases to trimming and J lost 3 bases; unmatched junction nucleotides: 3. CDR3 DNA sequence: TGCGCCAGCAGCCAAGATACTAGCGGGGGGTTCTACGAGCAGTACTTC. This sequence encodes CASSQDTSGGFYEQYF.

This clonotype appeared many times. The gene calls are TRBV4-1 and TRBJ2-1; 7 bases line up with TRBD2. The CDR3 loop spans 16 amino acids. The ends lost 2 bases at V and 4 bases at J; junction bases unmatched: 8. The V gene's germline CDR1 is MGHRA and CDR2 YSYEKL. CDR3: CASSQPGLPNYNEQFF. Written as DNA, the CDR3 is TGCGCCAGCAGCCAACCGGGACTACCTAATTACAATGAGCAGTTCTTC.

The rearrangement joins TRBV19 to TRBJ2-2, with 12 bases identical to TRBD1. The CDR3 has 15 amino acids. Germline CDR1 reads LNHDA; CDR2 reads SQIVND (reference sequence). V shed 6 bases, J shed 4 bases, and the junction held 3 bases outside the gene matches. The CDR3 loop is CASRRDRGPTGELFF. CDR3 coding DNA: TGTGCCAGTAGGAGGGACAGGGGGCCCACCGGGGAGCTGTTTTTT.

This clonotype showed up many times. J is TRBJ2-3 and V is TRBV27; the match to TRBD1 covers 8 bases. Unmatched junction bases numbered 10, after V lost 5 bases and J lost 3 bases. The CDR3 runs 16 residues. Germline V gene sequence: CDR1 MNHEY, CDR2 SMNVEV (reference sequence). In nucleotides, the CDR3 is TGTGCCAGCAGTGCAAGGCCGGACAGGGTAACAGATACGCAGTATTTT. This translates into CASSARPDRVTDTQYF.

This clonotype has a handful of counts. J is TRBJ2-6 and V is TRBV20-1; D is perhaps TRBD2 (5 bases). The germline V gene has CDR1 DFQATT and CDR2 SNEGSKA (reference sequence). The CDR3 is 16 residues long. Trimming cost V 1 base and J 1 base, with 11 bases left between them. The CDR3 nucleotides read TGCAGTGCTAGAGGAGGGAGAGGATCTGGGGCCAACGTCCTGACTTTC. It specifies CSARGGRGSGANVLTF.

This clonotype turned up a few times. The genes are TRBV6-1 and TRBJ2-3; possibly TRBD1 for D (6 bases). Germline-derived CDR1 and CDR2 are MNHNS and SASEGT. This CDR3 is built from 14 residues. V lost 2 bases to trimming and J lost 7 bases, with 13 bases between them. CDR3 protein: CASSERARGNTQYF. The CDR3 coding sequence is TGTGCCAGCAGTGAAAGAGCGAGGGGGAATACGCAGTATTTT.

The chain has TRBV7-2 and TRBJ1-6; D perhaps matches TRBD1 (5 bases). The germline V gene has CDR1 SGHTA and CDR2 FQGNSA. Trimming stripped 1 base from V and 6 bases from J, with 13 bases between. The CDR3 loop spans 16 amino acids. The CDR3 loop reads CASSLGPRDANSPLHF. In DNA form, the CDR3 reads TGTGCCAGCAGCTTAGGGCCCCGGGACGCTAATTCACCCCTCCACTTT.

The gene calls are TRBV20-1 and TRBJ2-7; 10 bases agree with TRBD2. The V and J ends lost 3 bases and 0 bases, in that order; junction bases with no gene match: 5. Germline loops: CDR1 DFQATT, CDR2 SNEGSKA (reference sequence). The CDR3 totals 15 residues. DNA of the CDR3: TGCAGTGCTAGCCTAGCGGGGGCCCACTCCTACGAGCAGTACTTC. The encoded protein is CSASLAGAHSYEQYF.

In this sample, this clonotype turned up many times. The gene calls are TRBV19 and TRBJ2-3; the D is unclear. In germline, CDR1 is LNHDA, CDR2 SQIVND (reference sequence). The CDR3 loop spans 15 amino acids. Trimming cost V 5 bases and J 2 bases, with 14 bases left between them. The chain's CDR3 is CASSPRNTYTDTQYF. The DNA for the CDR3 is TGTGCCAGTAGTCCTCGGAACACATACACAGATACGCAGTATTTT.

The gene calls are TRBV11-2 and TRBJ1-4, with D possibly being TRBD1 (5 bases). With 4 bases removed from V and 0 bases from J, the gap between germline ends came to 27 bases. CDR1 and CDR2 (germline): SGHAT, FQNNGV. CDR3 length equals 21 residues. The CDR3 protein is CASSSRRDSPRFGATNEKLFF. Here the CDR3 DNA reads TGTGCCAGCAGCTCACGACGGGACTCTCCCCGTTTCGGGGCAACTAATGAAAAACTGTTTTTT.

In its sample, this clonotype was seen many times. CDR3 in amino acids: CASPPGQGLSRGTEAFF. The DNA for the CDR3 is TGTGCCAGCCCACCGGGTCAGGGGCTTTCTCGGGGGACTGAAGCTTTCTTT. The chain couples TRBV2 to TRBJ1-1; a weak D match, TRBD1 (6 bases). V was shortened by 8 bases and J by 5 bases, with 27 bases between the two germline ends. The V gene's germline CDR1 is SNHLY and CDR2 FYNNEI. CDR3 size: 17 residues.

The rearrangement uses TRBV4-1 and TRBJ2-5; D is uncertain. Germline V lookup: CDR1 MGHRA, CDR2 YSYEKL. V lost 2 bases, J lost 4 bases, and 11 bases lay in between. This CDR3 spans 14 amino acids. CDR3 DNA sequence: TGCGCCAGCAGCCAAATAACGGGCGGAGAGACCCAGTACTTC. It specifies CASSQITGGETQYF.

This clonotype was counted between two and nine times. The chain carries TRBV6-5 and TRBJ1-2; possible D gene TRBD1, 5 bases. CDR3 size: 16 residues. The germline V gene encodes CDR1 MNHEY and CDR2 SVGAGI. V gave up 5 bases and J gave up 4 bases, with 20 bases separating them. This CDR3 is CASSPSVGETIYGYTF. In DNA form, the CDR3 reads TGTGCCAGCAGTCCCTCAGTGGGGGAAACAATCTATGGCTACACCTTC.

The V gene is TRBV27, the J gene TRBJ1-1; maybe TRBD1 (6 bases). V shed 4 bases and J shed 4 bases, with 19 bases lying between them. The CDR3 consists of 16 residues. The germline gives CDR1 MNHEY, CDR2 SMNVEV (reference sequence). The CDR3 protein is CASSSKLTGLVTEAFF. The CDR3 bases are TGTGCCAGCAGTTCCAAACTCACAGGGCTGGTCACTGAAGCTTTCTTT.

Many counts were recorded for this clonotype. The chain has TRBV6-5 and TRBJ2-7; TRBD1 aligns across 10 bases. The CDR3 length is 14 residues. Germline CDR1 is MNHEY and CDR2 is SVGAGI. The junction had 5 bases not matched to a gene; V was cut back by 6 bases and J by 3 bases. Here the CDR3 reads CASRLGQGVYEQYF. Written as DNA, the CDR3 is TGTGCCAGCAGGTTAGGACAGGGGGTCTACGAGCAGTACTTC.

This chain uses TRBV12-3 or TRBV12-4 with TRBJ1-5; weak D call: TRBD1 (5 bases). The CDR3 runs to 14 residues. The V and J ends lost 3 bases and 3 bases respectively, with 9 bases between them. CDR3 loop: CASSLLGVNQPQHF. CDR3 sequence (DNA): TGTGCCAGCAGTTTGTTAGGGGTCAATCAGCCCCAGCATTTT.

J is TRBJ2-2 and V is TRBV6-5, with 8 bases that match TRBD1. V lost 5 bases, J lost 0 bases, and 5 bases stayed unmatched. The V gene's germline CDR1 is MNHEY and CDR2 SVGAGI. The CDR3 covers 16 residues. CDR3 region: CASSPLTGANTGELFF. The CDR3 bases are TGTGCCAGCAGTCCTTTGACAGGGGCGAACACCGGGGAGCTGTTTTTT.

There are many counts of this clonotype. This chain links TRBV6-5 with TRBJ1-1; D might be TRBD1 (5 bases). V gave up 7 bases and J gave up 4 bases, with 16 bases separating them. The CDR3 contains 14 residues. Germline V gene sequence: CDR1 MNHEY, CDR2 SVGAGI. The CDR3 region has the DNA TGTGCCAGCACCATAGGCAGGGCCGGCACTGAAGCTTTCTTT. This translates into CASTIGRAGTEAFF.

The genes are TRBV11-1 and TRBJ2-6, with TRBD1 identical over 7 bases. The CDR3 sequence is 16 residues long. The V and J ends lost 5 bases and 2 bases, in that order; junction bases with no gene match: 6. The germline CDR1 and CDR2 sequences are SGHAT and FQDESV (reference sequence). The CDR3: CASSNAGGPGANVLTF. As DNA, the CDR3 is TGTGCCAGCAGCAATGCAGGGGGTCCTGGGGCCAACGTCCTGACTTTC.

Many counts were recorded for this clonotype. The J gene is TRBJ2-5, the V gene TRBV3-1; perhaps TRBD2 as D (5 bases). V dropped 1 base and J dropped 7 bases, with 13 bases sitting between them. The CDR3 is 14 residues long. Germline CDR1 LGHDT, CDR2 YNNKEL (reference sequence). The CDR3 DNA is TGTGCCAGCAGCCAAGGTAGCGTCGTGGGGACCCAGTACTTC. Protein product: CASSQGSVVGTQYF.

The V gene is TRBV18, the J gene TRBJ1-2; D gene ambiguous. The CDR3 has 14 residues. With 1 base removed from V and 2 bases from J, the gap between germline ends came to 8 bases. Looked up from germline, CDR1 is KGHSH and CDR2 is LQKENI. Here the CDR3 DNA reads TGTGCCAGCTCACCACAGGCCAGCAACTATGGCTACACCTTC. Its translation is CASSPQASNYGYTF.

This clonotype was counted ten times or more. This chain uses TRBV20-1 with TRBJ2-3; D remains ambiguous. Germline V lookup: CDR1 DFQATT, CDR2 SNEGSKA (reference sequence). This CDR3 contains 16 residues. V was trimmed by 5 bases and J by 0 bases, leaving 18 bases between them. The CDR3 nucleotides read TGCAGTGCTCCTCACCCGACCGGCTTGAGCACAGATACGCAGTATTTT. Protein: CSAPHPTGLSTDTQYF.